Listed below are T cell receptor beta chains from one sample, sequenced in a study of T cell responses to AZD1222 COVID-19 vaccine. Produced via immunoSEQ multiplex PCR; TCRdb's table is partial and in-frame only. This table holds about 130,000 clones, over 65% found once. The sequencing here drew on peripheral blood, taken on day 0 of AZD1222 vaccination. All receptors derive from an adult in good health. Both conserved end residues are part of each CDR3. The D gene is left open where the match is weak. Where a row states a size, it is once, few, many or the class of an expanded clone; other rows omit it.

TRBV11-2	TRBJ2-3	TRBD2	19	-	CASSPGLAGGPGGTDTQYF	TGTGCCAGCAGCCCCGGACTAGCGGGGGGCCCGGGGGGCACAGATACGCAGTATTTT
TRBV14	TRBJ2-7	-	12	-	CASSQVRNEQYF	TGTGCCAGCAGCCAAGTGAGGAACGAGCAGTACTTC
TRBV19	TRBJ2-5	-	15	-	CASSIDGQGPETQYF	TGTGCCAGTAGTATAGATGGGCAGGGCCCGGAGACCCAGTACTTC
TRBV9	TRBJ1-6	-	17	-	CASSVEGDLSYNSPLHF	TGTGCCAGCAGCGTAGAAGGGGACCTCTCCTATAATTCACCCCTCCACTTT
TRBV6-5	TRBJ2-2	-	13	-	CASLRENTGELFF	TGTGCCAGCCTCCGGGAGAACACCGGGGAGCTGTTTTTT
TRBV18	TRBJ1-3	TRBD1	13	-	CASSPGTGDTIYF	TGTGCCAGCTCACCCGGGACAGGCGACACCATATATTTT
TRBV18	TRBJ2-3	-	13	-	CASSPNPMDTQYF	TGTGCCAGCTCACCAAACCCGATGGATACGCAGTATTTT
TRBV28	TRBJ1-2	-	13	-	CASSLERSGGYTF	TGTGCCAGCAGTTTAGAGAGGTCCGGAGGCTACACCTTC
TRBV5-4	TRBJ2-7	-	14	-	CASTDRRGSYEQYF	TGTGCCAGCACCGATCGGAGGGGCTCCTACGAGCAGTACTTC
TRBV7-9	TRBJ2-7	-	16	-	CASSEWVRALSDEQYF	TGTGCCAGCAGCGAATGGGTCCGGGCACTCTCTGACGAGCAGTACTTC
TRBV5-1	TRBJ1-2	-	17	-	CASSLIPDPDRNYGYTF	TGCGCCAGCAGCTTAATCCCCGACCCAGACCGGAACTATGGCTACACCTTC
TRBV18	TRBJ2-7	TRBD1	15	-	CASSPGQGRSYEQYF	TGTGCCAGCTCACCAGGACAGGGACGCTCCTACGAGCAGTACTTC
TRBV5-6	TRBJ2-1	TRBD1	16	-	CASSLDRGRSYNEQFF	TGTGCCAGCAGCCTCGACAGGGGTAGATCCTACAATGAGCAGTTCTTC
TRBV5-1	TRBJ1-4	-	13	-	CASSRVYNEKLFF	TGCGCCAGCAGTAGGGTTTACAATGAAAAACTGTTTTTT
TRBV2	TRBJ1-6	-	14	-	CASSERGFNSPLHF	TGTGCCAGCAGTGAACGGGGATTCAATTCACCCCTCCACTTT
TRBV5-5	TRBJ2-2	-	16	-	CASSLTAGWGSWELFF	TGTGCCAGCAGCTTGACGGCGGGTTGGGGGAGCTGGGAGCTGTTTTTT
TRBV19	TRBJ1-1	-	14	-	CASSIRGVNTEAFF	TGTGCCAGTAGTATACGAGGGGTGAACACTGAAGCTTTCTTT
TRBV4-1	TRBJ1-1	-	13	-	CASSQTVNTEAFF	TGCGCCAGCAGCCAGACGGTGAACACTGAAGCTTTCTTT
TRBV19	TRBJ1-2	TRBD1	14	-	CASSIGGTGAGYTF	TGTGCCAGTAGTATTGGGGGGACAGGGGCTGGCTACACCTTC
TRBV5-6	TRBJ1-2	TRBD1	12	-	CASSSDRFGYTF	TGTGCCAGCAGCTCGGACAGGTTTGGCTACACCTTC
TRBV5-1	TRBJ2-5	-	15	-	CASSSDLGPQETQYF	TGCGCCAGCAGCTCAGACTTGGGGCCCCAAGAGACCCAGTACTTC
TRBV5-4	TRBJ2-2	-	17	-	CASSSGQEGRSTGELFF	TGTGCCAGCAGCTCCGGACAGGAGGGTAGGAGCACCGGGGAGCTGTTTTTT
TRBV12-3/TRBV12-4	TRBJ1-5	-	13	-	CASSAQGNQPQHF	TGTGCCAGCAGTGCCCAGGGAAATCAGCCCCAGCATTTT
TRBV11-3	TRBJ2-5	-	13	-	CASSTEQGETQYF	TGTGCCAGCAGCACTGAGCAGGGTGAGACCCAGTACTTC
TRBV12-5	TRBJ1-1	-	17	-	CASGLVLGQFMNTEAFF	TGTGCTAGTGGTTTGGTATTAGGGCAGTTCATGAACACTGAAGCTTTCTTT
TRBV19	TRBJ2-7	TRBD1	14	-	CASSAWDRVYEQYF	TGTGCCAGTAGTGCCTGGGACAGGGTCTACGAGCAGTACTTC
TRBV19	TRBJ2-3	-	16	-	CASSKSDGYGTDTQYF	TGTGCCAGTAGTAAATCGGACGGCTATGGCACAGATACGCAGTATTTT
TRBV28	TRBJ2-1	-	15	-	CASTLWGVPDNEQFF	TGTGCCAGCACCCTGTGGGGAGTCCCCGACAATGAGCAGTTCTTC
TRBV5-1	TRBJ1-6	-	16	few	CASSFRASSYNSPLHF	TGCGCCAGCAGCTTCAGGGCGAGCTCCTATAATTCACCCCTCCACTTT
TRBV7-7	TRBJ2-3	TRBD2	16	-	CASSLGLAGGSDTQYF	TGTGCTAGCAGCTTGGGACTAGCGGGGGGATCGGATACGCAGTATTTT
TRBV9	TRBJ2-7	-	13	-	CASSVSPNYEQYF	TGTGCCAGCAGCGTTTCACCAAACTACGAGCAGTACTTC
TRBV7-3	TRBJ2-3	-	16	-	CASSSWGERGADTQYF	TGTGCCAGCAGCTCCTGGGGTGAGCGTGGGGCAGATACGCAGTATTTT
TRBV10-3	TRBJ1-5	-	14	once	CAISTGFQDQPQHF	TGTGCCATCAGCACAGGTTTCCAGGATCAGCCCCAGCATTTT
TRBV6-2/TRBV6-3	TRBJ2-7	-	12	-	CASSKFGGEQYF	TGTGCCAGCAGTAAATTCGGCGGCGAGCAGTACTTC
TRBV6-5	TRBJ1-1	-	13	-	CASSYSKVTEAFF	TGTGCCAGCAGTTACTCGAAGGTTACTGAAGCTTTCTTT
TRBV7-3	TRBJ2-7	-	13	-	CASSLVPNGEQYF	TGTGCCAGCAGCTTGGTGCCGAACGGGGAGCAGTACTTC
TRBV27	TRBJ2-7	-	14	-	CASSPEARYYEQYF	TGTGCCAGCAGTCCCGAGGCGAGATACTACGAGCAGTACTTC
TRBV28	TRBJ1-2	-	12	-	CASMGTYYGYTF	TGTGCCAGCATGGGGACCTACTATGGCTACACCTTC
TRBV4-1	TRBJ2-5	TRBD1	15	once	CASSHPGQGLQTQYF	TGCGCCAGCAGCCACCCGGGACAGGGCTTACAGACCCAGTACTTC
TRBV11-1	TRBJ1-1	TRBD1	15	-	CASSLAGGIGTEAFF	TGTGCCAGCAGCTTGGCAGGGGGTATCGGCACTGAAGCTTTCTTT
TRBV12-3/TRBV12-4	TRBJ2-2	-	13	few	CASSLQNTGELFF	TGTGCCAGCAGTTTACAGAACACCGGGGAGCTGTTTTTT
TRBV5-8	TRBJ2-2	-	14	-	CASSYTRGTGELFF	TGTGCCAGCAGTTATACAAGGGGCACCGGGGAGCTGTTTTTT